A single sample is the source of the 4 T cell receptor beta chains below, sequenced in a study of identifying expanded T cells in peripheral blood. Measured with immunoSEQ multiplex PCR; TCRdb has only the in-frame clones, and not every one. The table includes roughly 96,000 clones, roughly 88% detected once. The source material was blood. The receptors were gathered from a person aged 18-70 years in good health.

The CDR3 protein is CASSQGGGGTLTSEAFF. In nucleotides, the CDR3 is TGTGCCAGCAGCCAAGGGGGGGGAGGAACGCTGACCTCTGAAGCTTTCTTT. The chain links TRBV4-2 to TRBJ1-1; D may be TRBD1 (5 bases). Germline CDR1 is LGHNA and CDR2 is YNFKEQ. The V and J ends lost 1 base and 6 bases respectively, with 21 bases between them. CDR3 size: 17 residues.

The chain joins TRBV27 to TRBJ1-2, with D possibly being TRBD1 (5 bases). Germline lookup yields CDR1 MNHEY and CDR2 SMNVEV (reference sequence). The length of the CDR3 is 12 residues. V was pared by 3 bases and J by 8 bases, with 10 bases between. The CDR3 DNA reads TGTGCCAGCAGTTTTGGGGGAAACGGCTACACCTTC. Translating it yields CASSFGGNGYTF.

This chain's CDR3 is CASSPTGTSTGELFF. As DNA, the CDR3 is TGTGCCAGCAGCCCGACCGGGACATCCACCGGGGAGCTGTTTTTT. The J gene is TRBJ2-2, the V gene TRBV13; the D gene is possibly TRBD1 (6 bases). Germline V gene data show CDR1 as PRHDT and CDR2 as FYEKMQ (reference sequence). Trimming removed 5 bases at V and 4 bases at J, with 14 bases between. The CDR3 is 15 amino acids.

The gene calls are TRBV5-1 and TRBJ2-5; 7 bases match TRBD1. Trimming removed 1 base from V and 1 base from J; junction bases left unmatched: 4. The CDR3 has 15 amino acids. Per the germline V gene, CDR1 is SGHRS and CDR2 is YFSETQ. CDR3 DNA: TGCGCCAGCAGCTTGACAGGGACAGCCCAAGAGACCCAGTACTTC. Its protein product is CASSLTGTAQETQYF.